Described below is a single TCR beta chain sequence and its context. The antigen remains unidentified. Presence of unique molecular identifiers characterized the TCR beta cDNA libraries. TCRdb fed the PCR reads into MiXCR, producing one record per CDR3 protein. Among 650,000 to 850,000 distinct CDR3 sequences listed, approximately 44% were seen once. The CDR3 sequence is 16 residues long. Germline CDR1 KGHSH, CDR2 LQKENI. Trimming removed 2 bases at V and 2 bases at J, with 12 bases between. This sample stems from a study of post-analysis software for immune sequencing data. Findings of the study overall: Five TRBV segments, TRBV5-6, TRBV5-1 and TRBV20-1 among them, were found more frequent in patients than controls.

The sequence derives from a girl between 5 and 17 years old with multiple sclerosis. The chain couples TRBV18 to TRBJ2-2, with D perhaps TRBD1 or TRBD2 (5 bases each). The sample was blood. CDR3 DNA sequence: TGTGCCAGCTCACCAACCGGGGCTATAAACACCGGGGAGCTGTTTTTT. Amino acid sequence: CASSPTGAINTGELFF.